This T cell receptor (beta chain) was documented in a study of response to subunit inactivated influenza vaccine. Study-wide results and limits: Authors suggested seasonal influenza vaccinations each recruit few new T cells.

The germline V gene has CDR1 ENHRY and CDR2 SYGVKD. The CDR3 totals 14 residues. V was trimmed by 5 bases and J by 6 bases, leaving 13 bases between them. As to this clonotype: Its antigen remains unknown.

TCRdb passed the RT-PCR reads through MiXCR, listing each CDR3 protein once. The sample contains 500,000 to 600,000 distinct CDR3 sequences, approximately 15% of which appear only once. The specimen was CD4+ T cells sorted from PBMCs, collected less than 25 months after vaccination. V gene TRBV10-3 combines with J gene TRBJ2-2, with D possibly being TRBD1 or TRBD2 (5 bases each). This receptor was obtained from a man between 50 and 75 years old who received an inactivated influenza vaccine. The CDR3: CAISPGPSPGELFF. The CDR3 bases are TGTGCCATCAGTCCGGGACCTTCCCCCGGGGAGCTGTTTTTT.